Sequencing of this T cell receptor (beta chain) was carried out in a study of cytomegalovirus exposure and HLA in healthy donors. Study-wide findings and caveats: Among TCR beta chains, those listed as cytomegalovirus-associated numbered around 160.

With regard to this clone: Its specificity is unknown.

60 Vbeta and 13 Jbeta primers were used in PCR. Assay used: immunoSEQ multiplex PCR; TCRdb lists only in-frame clones, some missing. The data show around 39,000 clones, around 62% seen once. The germline V gene has CDR1 MNHNY and CDR2 SVGAGI (reference sequence). The CDR3 has 13 residues. Trimming pared 6 bases from V and 3 bases from J, leaving 11 bases between. The study did not record CMV serostatus for this donor. V is TRBV6-6 and J is TRBJ1-1; weak D call: TRBD1 (5 bases). Sequenced sample: PBMCs. The TCR comes from a human donor in good health. The CDR3 loop is CASRTVLYTEAFF. The CDR3 DNA is TGTGCCAGCAGGACAGTACTATACACTGAAGCTTTCTTT.